One and the same sample provided the 6 T cell receptor beta chains below, sequenced in a study of blood T cell repertoires in COVID-19. The repertoire was sequenced with immunoSEQ multiplex PCR; TCRdb's copy has only in-frame clones and lacks some. The profile shows around 200,000 clones, roughly nine tenths of them singletons. The sample consisted of peripheral blood. The source is a man aged 25 to 45 with acute or convalescent COVID-19.

This clone was seen a handful of times. The chain joins TRBV7-9 to TRBJ2-1, with 10 bases identical to TRBD1. The junction had 7 bases not matched to a gene; V was cut back by 11 bases and J by 6 bases. The CDR3 loop spans 13 amino acids. Germline V gives CDR1 SEHNR, CDR2 FQNEAQ (reference sequence). CDR3 in amino acids: CAGTGTGANEQFF. Written as DNA, the CDR3 is TGTGCCGGTACTGGGACAGGGGCCAATGAGCAGTTCTTC.

This chain joins TRBV11-2 and TRBJ2-7; no firm D call. This CDR3 region has 13 residues. Trimming removed 5 bases from V and 3 bases from J, with 11 bases in between. Germline V CDR1 and CDR2: SGHAT, FQNNGV. The CDR3 sequence: CASSLTGFYEQYF. In nucleotides, the CDR3 is TGTGCCAGCAGCCTGACCGGGTTCTACGAGCAGTACTTC. The full variable domain, its missing parts supplied by reference TRBV11-2 and TRBJ2-7, is EAGVAQSPRYKIIEKRQSVAFWCNPISGHATLYWYQQILGQGPKLLIQFQNNGVVDDSQLPKDRFSAERLKGVDSTLKIQPAKLEDSAVYLCASSLTGFYEQYFGPGTRLTVT.

V and J are TRBV5-1 and TRBJ1-3; 9 nucleotides line up with TRBD1. In germline, CDR1 is SGHRS, CDR2 YFSETQ. V dropped 4 bases and J dropped 4; count of bases not matched to a gene: 6. The CDR3 length is 15 residues. The CDR3 bases are TGCGCCAGCAGCCCGGGACAGGGTGGGGGAAACACCATATATTTT. Encoded protein: CASSPGQGGGNTIYF. Full variable domain (remainder filled in from reference TRBV5-1 and TRBJ1-3): KAGVTQTPRYLIKTRGQQVTLSCSPISGHRSVSWYQQTPGQGLQFLFEYFSETQRNKGNFPGRFSGRQFSNSRSEMNVSTLELGDSALYLCASSPGQGGGNTIYFGEGSWLTVV.

V gene TRBV4-1 combines with J gene TRBJ2-7, with a weak D call TRBD1 (6 bases). V was clipped by 0 bases and J by 7 bases, with 13 bases between them. Germline V lookup: CDR1 MGHRA, CDR2 YSYEKL. This CDR3 region has 14 residues. CDR3 coding DNA: TGCGCCAGCAGCCAAGACGAGGGGGTGAGTGAGCAGTACTTC. This codes for CASSQDEGVSEQYF.

This chain connects TRBV10-1 to TRBJ2-2; 9 bases fit TRBD1. J was trimmed by 3 bases and V by 3 bases; bases with no gene match: 2. CDR1 is WNHNN and CDR2 is SYGVQD in the germline V gene (reference sequence). This CDR3 has 15 amino acids. CDR3 amino acids: CASSEQGAYTGELFF. CDR3 coding DNA: TGCGCCAGCAGTGAACAGGGGGCATACACCGGGGAGCTGTTTTTT.

The rearrangement links TRBV5-1 to TRBJ2-5; 7 bases fit TRBD1. CDR1 SGHRS and CDR2 YFSETQ come from the germline V gene. V trimming: 5 bases; J trimming: 5 bases; junction bases outside the gene matches: 6. This CDR3 is 13 amino acids long. CDR3 residues: CASRTGNRETQYF. CDR3 coding DNA: TGCGCCAGCAGGACAGGGAATAGGGAGACCCAGTACTTC.